Described below is a single T cell receptor beta chain sequence and its context. These data belong to a study of blood T cell repertoires in COVID-19. Study in general: Both acute and convalescent COVID-19 samples were obtained from the United States, Italy and Spain. Sample material is recorded as cDNA or gDNA derived from T cells, B-cell-depleted T cells, or PBMCs.

Per the original methods: It was from reference gene primer amplification that nucleated cell counts were estimated. The data were produced by immunoSEQ multiplex PCR, yet TCRdb's version contains in-frame clones alone and is incomplete. Clone size and V and J calls were adopted from that table, with D and trimming inferred from the DNA. In the table there are 190,000 or so clones, 78% of which are singletons. The CDR3 spans 13 residues. V was cut by 2 bases and J by 0 bases, with 4 bases left in between. Germline V gene data show CDR1 as LGHNA and CDR2 as YSLEER. The rearrangement joins TRBV4-3 to TRBJ1-2; no firm D call. The receptor comes from a woman of 80 years or more with active or convalescent COVID-19. Sequencing used peripheral blood. The CDR3 DNA is TGCGCCAGCAGCCAACAGACTAACTATGGCTACACCTTC. Encoded protein: CASSQQTNYGYTF.